Sequencing of this T cell receptor (beta chain) was carried out in a study of shared clonotypes between healthy human individuals. Study-level background: Plates per donor: three CD4 naive, three CD4 memory, two CD8 naive, one CD8 memory. The study's findings and limits: Naive subsets usually exceeded memory subsets in estimated richness.

In the authors' methods: ImmunoSEQ sequences covered only the junction and lacked quality scores; filtering therefore differed. Using immunoSEQ multiplex PCR, the repertoire was profiled, and TCRdb retains in-frame clones only, with some absent. Clone size and V and J calls were adopted from that table, with D and trimming inferred from the DNA. This table has some 2,100,000 clones, 90% to 95% appearing once. CDR1 and CDR2 from the germline V gene are SEHNR and FQNEAQ (reference sequence). The V end lost 5 bases, the J end lost 2 bases, and 13 bases lay between the germline ends. CDR3 size: 14 residues. The table lists this clone with a count of one. Its matching antigen is unknown. Naivety among CD8 cells was defined by CD45RO negativity and positive CCR7 selection, thereby excluding terminally differentiated effector memory CD45RA+ cells.

The J gene is TRBJ2-7, the V gene TRBV7-9; the D call may be TRBD1 or TRBD2 (5 bases each). This clonotype was obtained from a man younger than 30 in good health. Some clones in this sample may be carry-over from other donors' samples. Sequenced sample: naive CD8+ T cells from PBMCs. In DNA form, the CDR3 reads TGTGCCAGCAGCCCCCCCGGGGCCACCTACGAGCAGTACTTC. Translated: CASSPPGATYEQYF.